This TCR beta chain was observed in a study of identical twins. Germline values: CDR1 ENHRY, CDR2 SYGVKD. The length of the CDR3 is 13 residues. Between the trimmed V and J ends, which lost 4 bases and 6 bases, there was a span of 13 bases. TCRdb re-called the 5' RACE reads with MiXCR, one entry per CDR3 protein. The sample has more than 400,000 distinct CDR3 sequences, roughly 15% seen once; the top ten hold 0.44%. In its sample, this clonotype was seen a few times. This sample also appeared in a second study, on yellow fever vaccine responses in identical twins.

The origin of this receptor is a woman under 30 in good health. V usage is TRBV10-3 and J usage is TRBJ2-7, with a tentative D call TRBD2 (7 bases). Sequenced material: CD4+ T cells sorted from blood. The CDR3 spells CAISVGGPGEQYV. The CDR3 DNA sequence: TGTGCCATCAGTGTGGGGGGGCCGGGCGAGCAGTACGTC.